The source of this T cell receptor beta chain is a study of T cell responses to AZD1222 COVID-19 vaccine. Study-wide results and caveats: Only 5 or 6 AZD1222 recipients were seropositive at baseline.

CDR3 size: 18 residues. The V segment lost 5 bases and the J segment 0 bases; nucleotides outside the gene matches: 10. Per the germline V gene, CDR1 is MNHEY and CDR2 is SVGEGT. Measured with immunoSEQ multiplex PCR; TCRdb has only the in-frame clones, and not every one. The table lists about 200,000 clones, more than 90% of them singletons. This clone was seen once. The antigen is not known. Here the sequenced sample was peripheral blood, taken 28 days after the second dose of the MenACWY control vaccine. The V gene is TRBV6-2 or TRBV6-3, the J gene TRBJ2-1, with TRBD2 matching over 10 bases. The origin of this receptor is an adult who received the MenACWY meningococcal vaccine as a control. The CDR3 DNA is TGTGCCAGCAGTACTTTCCGTAGCGGGAGGAGCTCCTACAATGAGCAGTTCTTC. This encodes CASSTFRSGRSSYNEQFF.